These 9 T cell receptor beta chains originate from one sample sequenced in a study of shared clonotypes between healthy human individuals. The repertoire was sequenced with immunoSEQ multiplex PCR; TCRdb's copy has only in-frame clones and lacks some. The sample consists of about 1 million clones, 65% to 75% of them appearing once. The sample consisted of memory CD4+ T cells sorted from blood. The subset here: CD45RA-negative fraction. These TCRs come from a man between 18 and 29 years old in good health.

In the case of this clone: An end of the junction does not agree with germline; a read error may underlie this. The V and J genes are TRBV7-7 and TRBJ2-5; TRBD2 aligns across 15 bases. The CDR3 sequence is 16 residues long. Germline assignment: CDR1 SSHAT and CDR2 FNYEAQ (reference sequence). For the CDR3, the DNA is TGTGCTAGCAGCTTAGGACTAGCGGGAGGGGGAGAGACCCAGTACTTC. This translates into CASSLGLAGGGETQYF.

The chain joins TRBV5-1 to TRBJ2-4; maybe TRBD2 (5 bases). The CDR3 totals 11 residues. The germline gives CDR1 SGHRS, CDR2 YFSETQ. V gave up 4 bases and J gave up 8 bases, with 7 bases separating them. The CDR3 loop reads CASSLGDIQYF. The CDR3 DNA reads TGCGCCAGCAGCCTCGGGGACATTCAGTACTTC.

This rearrangement joins TRBV5-8 to TRBJ2-5, with 12 bases fitting TRBD2. The CDR3 has 18 residues. CDR1 and CDR2 from the germline V gene are SGHTS and YDEGEE. J was trimmed by 0 bases and V by 2 bases; bases with no gene match: 8. DNA of the CDR3: TGTGCCAGCAGCTTCCCTACGACTAGCGGGGGTTACCAAGAGACCCAGTACTTC. It codes for CASSFPTTSGGYQETQYF. The whole variable domain, remainder taken from reference TRBV5-8 and TRBJ2-5, is EAGVTQSPTHLIKTRGQQATLRCSPISGHTSVYWYQQALGLGLQFLLWYDEGEERNRGNFPPRFSGRQFPNYSSELNVNALELEDSALYLCASSFPTTSGGYQETQYFGPGTRLLVL.

Only a few counts were recorded for this clone. V is TRBV6-6 and J is TRBJ1-1; TRBD1 matches at 7 bases. Germline CDR1 MNHNY, CDR2 SVGAGI (reference sequence). Trimming cost V 0 bases and J 4 bases; bases outside gene matches: 2. The CDR3 length is 14 residues. For the CDR3, the DNA is TGTGCCAGCAGTTACTCAGGGGGCGCCACTGAAGCTTTCTTT. Encoded protein: CASSYSGGATEAFF.

CDR3: CATRDGFYEQYF. CDR3 nucleotide sequence: TGTGCCACCAGGGACGGATTCTACGAGCAGTACTTC. This rearrangement joins TRBV6-6 to TRBJ2-7; D is tentatively TRBD1 or TRBD2 (5 bases each). V was clipped by 10 bases and J by 3 bases, with 13 bases between them. Germline assignment: CDR1 MNHNY and CDR2 SVGAGI (reference sequence). CDR3 length: 12 amino acids.

This clone came up a few times. The sample contains more than one DNA sequence encoding this CDR3. The rearrangement uses TRBV29-1 and TRBJ1-2; 7 bases align to TRBD1. This CDR3 comprises 12 residues. Germline V CDR1 and CDR2: SQVTM, ANQGSEA. V shed 2 bases and J 4 bases; nucleotides not matched to a gene: 1. CDR3 sequence: CSVERDSYGYTF. In DNA, the CDR3 is TGCAGCGTTGAACGGGACAGCTATGGCTACACCTTC.

The rearrangement uses TRBV6-1 and TRBJ1-1, with D maybe TRBD1 (6 bases). Germline loops: CDR1 MNHNS, CDR2 SASEGT. V dropped 0 bases and J dropped 3 bases, with 23 bases sitting between them. This CDR3 region has 19 residues. DNA for the CDR3: TGTGCCAGCAGTGAAGCGCCGGGCGGCAGGGGATTGGAGGACACTGAAGCTTTCTTT. It codes for CASSEAPGGRGLEDTEAFF.

The chain is built from TRBV6-6 and TRBJ1-1, with TRBD1 as a possible D gene (6 bases). The germline gives CDR1 MNHNY, CDR2 SVGAGI (reference sequence). Trimming took off 7 bases at V and 4 bases at J, with 16 bases between the two ends. This CDR3 comprises 14 residues. CDR3 coding DNA: TGTGCCAGCACGCCGGGGGGCTCGGGCACTGAAGCTTTCTTT. This translates into CASTPGGSGTEAFF.

The CDR3, as DNA: TGTGCCAGCAGCTTAGCATGGGGGATGTACCAAGAGACCCAGTACTTC. It translates to CASSLAWGMYQETQYF. V is TRBV7-2 and J is TRBJ2-5; either TRBD1 or TRBD2 may fit D (5 bases each). V was trimmed by 0 bases and J by 0 bases, leaving 11 bases between them. CDR1 is SGHTA, CDR2 FQGNSA, per germline. The CDR3 is made up of 16 amino acids.